The present T cell receptor (beta chain) was sequenced within a study of T cell responses to AZD1222 COVID-19 vaccine. Using immunoSEQ multiplex PCR, the repertoire was profiled, and TCRdb retains in-frame clones only, with some absent. Here the sample spans 150,000 or so clones, about 87% being singletons. J lost 2 bases, V lost 1 base, and 7 bases had no gene match. CDR1 is SGHRS and CDR2 is YFSETQ in the germline V gene. The CDR3 spans 16 residues. Material: peripheral blood, obtained on day 0 of AZD1222 vaccination. This receptor was taken from an adult in good health. This chain connects TRBV5-1 to TRBJ2-5, with 8 bases fitting TRBD2. DNA of the CDR3: TGCGCCAGCAGCTTGAGTCGCGGGGGGCCACAAGAGACCCAGTACTTC. Amino acids: CASSLSRGGPQETQYF.